This T cell receptor beta chain was retrieved from a study of blood T cell repertoires in COVID-19. Study-level information: The United States, Italy and Spain supplied acute and convalescent COVID-19 samples. From T cells, B-cell-depleted T cells, or PBMCs came the material, which was cDNA or gDNA.

Source study methods: Scientists estimated how many nucleated cells there were by amplifying reference gene primers. Some clones are missing from TCRdb's copy, which holds only in-frame ones; the method was immunoSEQ multiplex PCR. V and J calls plus clone size are reproduced from that table; the DNA served to infer D and trimming. The sample carries tens of thousands of clones, about three quarters recorded once. The CDR3 loop spans 16 amino acids. V lost 4 bases to trimming and J lost 0 bases, with 11 bases between them. Germline assignment: CDR1 SGHNT and CDR2 YYREEE (reference sequence). The sequence was collected from a woman over 75 with active or convalescent COVID-19. Sequenced material: peripheral blood. The chain recombines TRBV5-4 with TRBJ2-6, with TRBD2 as a possible D gene (6 bases). CDR3: CASSPAGSSGANVLTF. In DNA form, the CDR3 reads TGTGCCAGCAGCCCGGCGGGGAGCTCTGGGGCCAACGTCCTGACTTTC.